These 29 T cell receptor beta chains came from one sample sequenced in a study of T-cell reconstitution after alpha-beta-depleted transplantation in children. This sample's TCRbeta library carried unique molecular identifier barcodes. TCRdb ran MiXCR on the PCR reads and lists one entry per CDR3 protein. This sample yields about 500,000 distinct CDR3 sequences, of which about 30% are seen a single time; 2% to 3% belongs to the top ten. The sequencing here drew on PBMCs from the stem cell graft donor, taken from the stem cell graft. These receptors all come from a human donor who donated a stem cell graft to a child with aplastic anemia.

V usage is TRBV6-1 and J usage is TRBJ2-1; 13 nucleotides align to TRBD2. The CDR3 extends over 16 amino acids. V gave up 5 bases and J gave up 4 bases; unmatched junction bases: 5. CDR1 is MNHNS and CDR2 is SASEGT in the germline V gene. This chain's CDR3 is CASSTGTSGAYNEQFF. DNA of the CDR3: TGTGCCAGCAGTACCGGGACTAGCGGGGCGTACAATGAGCAGTTCTTC.

The chain uses TRBV25-1 and TRBJ2-5; no definite D call. Germline V lookup: CDR1 MGHDK, CDR2 SYGVNS. With 1 base removed from V and 1 base from J, the gap between germline ends came to 7 bases. The CDR3 has 14 amino acids. CDR3 nucleotides: TGTGCCAGCAGTGAATTGTTAGTCCAAGAGACCCAGTACTTC. Translating it yields CASSELLVQETQYF.

This clonotype was counted a single time. J is TRBJ2-7 and V is TRBV7-9; 11 nucleotides align to TRBD1. The CDR3 runs 14 residues. V was clipped by 5 bases and J by 3 bases; unmatched bases: 3. CDR1 SEHNR and CDR2 FQNEAQ come from the germline V gene (reference sequence). The CDR3 DNA reads as TGTGCCAGCAGCGCGGACAGGGGGCGCTACGAGCAGTACGTC. Translating gives CASSADRGRYEQYV.

This chain connects TRBV5-1 to TRBJ1-1; D is uncertain. The CDR3 contains 15 residues. Trimming removed 0 bases at V and 1 base at J, with 10 bases between. Germline CDR1 is SGHRS and CDR2 is YFSETQ. The CDR3 protein is CASSLGHSSNTEAFF. The CDR3 DNA sequence: TGCGCCAGCAGCTTGGGGCACAGCTCGAACACTGAAGCTTTCTTT. Variable domain in full (rest from reference TRBV5-1 and TRBJ1-1): KAGVTQTPRYLIKTRGQQVTLSCSPISGHRSVSWYQQTPGQGLQFLFEYFSETQRNKGNFPGRFSGRQFSNSRSEMNVSTLELGDSALYLCASSLGHSSNTEAFFGQGTRLTVV.

The V gene is TRBV5-4, the J gene TRBJ2-7; 7 nucleotides agree with TRBD1. The germline CDR1 and CDR2 sequences are SGHNT and YYREEE (reference sequence). This CDR3 is built from 15 residues. V was pared by 1 base and J by 0 bases, with 4 bases of the junction left unmatched. CDR3 sequence (DNA): TGTGCCAGCAGCTTGTCGACAGGGAGCTCCTACGAGCAGTACTTC. Translated, it gives CASSLSTGSSYEQYF.

The chain has TRBV9 and TRBJ2-2; no definite D call. The germline gives CDR1 SGDLS, CDR2 YYNGEE. V was cut by 2 bases and J by 1 base, with 18 bases left in between. The CDR3 contains 18 residues. The CDR3 nucleotides read TGTGCCAGCAGCGTTTTCTACTTGAGTGGTTTGAACACCGGGGAGCTGTTTTTT. The encoded protein is CASSVFYLSGLNTGELFF.

With regard to this clonotype: At one end, the junction sequence differs from germline, possibly due to a read error. The CDR3 reads CASSLEDYQETQYF. The CDR3 coding sequence is TGTGCCAGCAGCTTAGAAGACTACCAGGAGACCCAGTACTTC. V and J are TRBV11-2 and TRBJ2-5, with TRBD2 as a possible D gene (5 bases). This CDR3 contains 14 residues. Per the germline V gene, CDR1 is SGHAT and CDR2 is FQNNGV.

The chain carries TRBV7-2 and TRBJ2-3, with 11 bases matching TRBD2. V lost 4 bases, J lost 5 bases, and 5 bases stayed unmatched. The CDR3 has 15 amino acids. In germline, CDR1 is SGHTA, CDR2 FQGNSA. CDR3 sequence reads: CASSSTSGRLDTQYF. In DNA, the CDR3 is TGTGCCAGCAGCTCTACTAGCGGGAGATTAGATACGCAGTATTTT.

The CDR3 spells CASSSGLAGGGQFF. CDR3 in DNA: TGCGCCAGCAGCTCGGGACTAGCGGGAGGAGGGCAGTTCTTC. The V gene is TRBV4-3, the J gene TRBJ2-1; TRBD2 matches 15 bases. The CDR3 runs 14 residues. Germline lookup yields CDR1 LGHNA and CDR2 YSLEER. V trimming: 5 bases; J trimming: 12 bases; junction bases outside the gene matches: 5.

This clonotype has just a few counts. V usage is TRBV20-1 and J usage is TRBJ2-1; no firm D call. The CDR3 extends over 15 amino acids. V was pared by 6 bases and J by 5 bases, with 20 bases between. Germline values: CDR1 DFQATT, CDR2 SNEGSKA (reference sequence). The chain's CDR3 is CSARPASLRDNEQFF. The DNA for the CDR3 is TGCAGTGCGCGGCCGGCCTCTCTTCGGGACAATGAGCAGTTCTTC.

The chain joins TRBV24-1 to TRBJ1-2; D not resolved. The CDR3 spans 15 residues. V lost 9 bases and J 4 bases, leaving 20 bases between the germline ends. Germline V CDR1 and CDR2: KGHDR, SFDVKD. The CDR3 protein is CATAPGPAIPYGYTF. For the CDR3, the DNA is TGTGCCACCGCCCCCGGACCGGCGATCCCCTATGGCTACACCTTC.

There are a few counts of this clonotype. J is TRBJ1-1 and V is TRBV30, with D hard to call. The CDR3 has 11 residues. Trimming removed 2 bases from V and 6 bases from J, with 7 bases in between. Germline values: CDR1 GTSNPN, CDR2 SVGIG (reference sequence). Here the CDR3 reads CAWSQGSEAFF. Here the CDR3 DNA reads TGTGCCTGGAGTCAAGGGTCTGAAGCTTTCTTT.

This clonotype was observed a handful of times. This rearrangement joins TRBV7-2 to TRBJ2-1, with 9 positions matching TRBD2. V shed 4 bases and J 0 bases; nucleotides not matched to a gene: 7. The CDR3 is 17 amino acids. Germline V gene data show CDR1 as SGHTA and CDR2 as FQGNSA. The CDR3 coding sequence is TGTGCCAGCAGCTCCCAGCGGGAGGCCAGCTCCTACAATGAGCAGTTCTTC. It yields the protein CASSSQREASSYNEQFF. Using reference TRBV7-2 and TRBJ2-1 for the parts outside the CDR3, the full variable domain is GAGVSQSPSNKVTEKGKDVELRCDPISGHTALYWYRQSLGQGLEFLIYFQGNSAPDKSGLPSDRFSAERTGGSVSTLTIQRTQQEDSAVYLCASSSQREASSYNEQFFGPGTRLTVL.

This clonotype was seen ten or more times. The chain employs TRBV20-1 and TRBJ2-3; tentative D call: TRBD1 (5 bases). CDR3 size: 15 residues. V was pared by 6 bases and J by 6 bases, with 22 bases between. Germline V gives CDR1 DFQATT, CDR2 SNEGSKA (reference sequence). The CDR3 reads CSASDPGRVADTQYF. The CDR3 DNA follows: TGCAGTGCCTCTGACCCGGGCAGGGTGGCGGATACGCAGTATTTT.

This clonotype was seen only a few times. The chain employs TRBV5-1 and TRBJ2-4, with D uncertain. Germline V CDR1 and CDR2: SGHRS, YFSETQ. Trimming shortened V by 4 bases and J by 0 bases, and 8 bases separated the two germline ends. CDR3 length equals 14 residues. This CDR3 reads CASSRSQAKNIQYF. As DNA, the CDR3 is TGCGCCAGCAGCAGATCCCAAGCCAAAAACATTCAGTACTTC.

CDR3 in DNA: TGCAGCGTTGCCAGGACCACTAACTATGGCTACACCTTC. Encoded protein: CSVARTTNYGYTF. The chain joins TRBV29-1 to TRBJ1-2, with D unresolved. The germline CDR1 and CDR2 sequences are SQVTM and ANQGSEA. The CDR3 extends over 13 amino acids. Trimming left V 4 bases short and J 0 bases short, with 9 bases between.

This chain links TRBV4-2 with TRBJ2-7; 11 positions match TRBD2. The CDR3 consists of 16 residues. With 2 bases clipped from V and 0 bases from J, the junction kept 3 bases outside the gene matches. The germline CDR1 and CDR2 sequences are LGHNA and YNFKEQ. CDR3 coding DNA: TGTGCCAGCAGCCAATACCTAGCGGGGGGCTCCTACGAGCAGTACTTC. Its protein is CASSQYLAGGSYEQYF.

For this clonotype: The germline gene is not matched at one end of the junction; a read error may be the cause. V and J are TRBV12-3 or TRBV12-4 and TRBJ2-5; TRBD2 aligns across 10 bases. The length of the CDR3 is 17 residues. In DNA, the CDR3 is TGTGCCAGCAGTCTAGCGGGAGTCTTTTTGGGTCAAGAGACCCAGTACTTC. It is translated as CASSLAGVFLGQETQYF.

V gene TRBV7-9 combines with J gene TRBJ1-1; no reliable D call. This CDR3 contains 11 residues. V lost 11 bases to trimming and J lost 3 bases, with 10 bases between them. Looked up from germline, CDR1 is SEHNR and CDR2 is FQNEAQ (reference sequence). The DNA for the CDR3 is TGTGCCCCCGAGAGGGACACTGAAGCTTTCTTT. Translated: CAPERDTEAFF. The complete variable domain, with remaining parts taken from reference TRBV7-9 and TRBJ1-1, reads DTGVSQNPRHKITKRGQNVTFRCDPISEHNRLYWYRQTLGQGPEFLTYFQNEAQLEKSRLLSDRFSAERPKGSFSTLEIQRTEQGDSAMYLCAPERDTEAFFGQGTRLTVV.

The chain recombines TRBV28 with TRBJ2-5; D gene uncertain. V was clipped by 6 bases and J by 5 bases, with 16 bases between them. In germline, CDR1 is MDHEN, CDR2 SYDVKM. The CDR3 consists of 14 residues. CDR3 nucleotide sequence: TGTGCCAGCAGCCGACGACACCCCGGTGAGACCCAGTACTTC. It translates to CASSRRHPGETQYF.

The chain has TRBV12-3 or TRBV12-4 and TRBJ2-4; D ambiguous. This CDR3 contains 13 residues. With 1 base removed from V and 4 bases from J, the gap between germline ends came to 5 bases. In DNA, the CDR3 is TGTGCCAGCAGTTTAGGACAAAAAAACATTCAGTACTTC. Translation gives CASSLGQKNIQYF.

Only a few counts were recorded for this clonotype. V gene TRBV5-1 combines with J gene TRBJ1-1; no definite D call. The germline CDR1 and CDR2 sequences are SGHRS and YFSETQ. The V end was cut by 3 bases, the J end by 2 bases, with 8 bases between. CDR3 size: 13 residues. The CDR3 DNA is TGCGCCAGCAGCTCCTCAGGAAACACTGAAGCTTTCTTT. This encodes CASSSSGNTEAFF. Full variable domain (outside the CDR3, taken from reference TRBV5-1 and TRBJ1-1): KAGVTQTPRYLIKTRGQQVTLSCSPISGHRSVSWYQQTPGQGLQFLFEYFSETQRNKGNFPGRFSGRQFSNSRSEMNVSTLELGDSALYLCASSSSGNTEAFFGQGTRLTVV.

The rearrangement joins TRBV27 to TRBJ1-2, with TRBD1 matching over 8 bases. The length of the CDR3 is 15 residues. Germline loops: CDR1 MNHEY, CDR2 SMNVEV (reference sequence). The V segment lost 6 bases and the J segment 6 bases; nucleotides outside the gene matches: 12. The CDR3, as DNA: TGTGCCAGCAGCCGAAACCGCAGGGGGCAGGATGGCTACACCTTC. Amino acid sequence: CASSRNRRGQDGYTF.

This clonotype has just a few counts. This sequence joins TRBV18 and TRBJ2-5, with D tentatively TRBD1 (5 bases). Germline V gene data show CDR1 as KGHSH and CDR2 as LQKENI. This CDR3 has 14 amino acids. Trimming shortened V by 8 bases and J by 1 base, and 14 bases separated the two germline ends. CDR3 residues: CASHQQGIQETQYF. The CDR3 DNA sequence: TGTGCCAGCCATCAGCAGGGAATCCAAGAGACCCAGTACTTC. The entire variable domain, with the rest obtained from reference TRBV18 and TRBJ2-5, is as follows: NAGVMQNPRHLVRRRGQEARLRCSPMKGHSHVYWYRQLPEEGLKFMVYLQKENIIDESGMPKERFSAEFPKEGPSILRIQQVVRGDSAAYFCASHQQGIQETQYFGPGTRLLVL.

This chain connects TRBV18 to TRBJ1-2, with D possibly being TRBD1 (5 bases). Per germline, CDR1 KGHSH and CDR2 LQKENI. Trimming stripped 8 bases from V and 4 bases from J, with 17 bases between. There are 14 residues in the CDR3. In DNA, the CDR3 is TGTGCCAGCAAACAGGAGGAGTTGGGCTATGGCTACACCTTC. It is translated as CASKQEELGYGYTF.

The chain joins TRBV19 to TRBJ2-7; the match to TRBD2 covers 10 bases. This CDR3 contains 13 residues. In germline, CDR1 is LNHDA, CDR2 SQIVND (reference sequence). Trimming cost V 3 bases and J 7 bases; bases outside gene matches: 3. The DNA for the CDR3 is TGTGCCAGTAGTATGGCTAGCGGGAGAGAGCAGTACGTC. It codes for CASSMASGREQYV.

This clonotype was observed a single time. The chain carries TRBV20-1 and TRBJ1-1; D is unresolved. The CDR3 covers 16 residues. Trimming cost V 6 bases and J 2 bases, with 22 bases left between them. The germline V gene has CDR1 DFQATT and CDR2 SNEGSKA (reference sequence). CDR3 nucleotide sequence: TGCAGTGCGCTAAAGCTTTCCGGGCTCGTCAACACTGAAGCTTTCTTT. The encoded protein is CSALKLSGLVNTEAFF.

The rearrangement uses TRBV5-1 and TRBJ2-1; D is unresolved. Trimming took off 3 bases at V and 4 bases at J, with 8 bases between the two ends. The germline V gene has CDR1 SGHRS and CDR2 YFSETQ. This CDR3 comprises 13 residues. CDR3 nucleotide sequence: TGCGCCAGCAGCTCCTCAAATTACAATGAGCAGTTCTTC. It codes for CASSSSNYNEQFF.

J is TRBJ2-3 and V is TRBV5-1; 9 bases line up with TRBD2. This CDR3 contains 16 residues. V lost 2 bases, J lost 5 bases, and 9 bases stayed unmatched. The V gene's germline CDR1 is SGHRS and CDR2 YFSETQ. CDR3 bases: TGCGCCAGCAGCTTCACGGTAGCGGGAGTAGAAGATACGCAGTATTTT. The encoded protein is CASSFTVAGVEDTQYF.